These 16 T cell receptor beta chains originate from one sample sequenced in a study of blood T cells in healthy people across ages. A second PCR of 7 to 11 cycles used a sample-barcoded 5' primer and a J-beta primer mix. TCRdb redid the calling of the 5' RACE reads with MiXCR, one entry per CDR3 protein. The profile covers 1.2 million to 1.5 million distinct CDR3 sequences, with approximately 59% appearing a single time and under 8.5% taken by the ten largest. Sequencing was carried out using blood. The source of these receptors is a man between 18 and 35 years old in good health.

This clonotype was seen a few times. CDR3 nucleotides: TGCGCCAGCAGCCAAGGGTGGGCTAGCGGGGTGTCAAAGACCCAGTACTTC. Its protein product is CASSQGWASGVSKTQYF. V is TRBV4-3 and J is TRBJ2-5; 9 bases align to TRBD2. Trimming took 1 base from V and 6 from J; bases not matched to a gene: 12. Germline CDR1 LGHNA, CDR2 YSLEER. This CDR3 region has 17 residues.

This chain uses TRBV7-8 with TRBJ2-5; no definite D call. Looked up from germline, CDR1 is SGHVS and CDR2 is FQNEAQ. This CDR3 is 16 amino acids long. V lost 5 bases and J lost 10, with 26 bases in between. DNA of the CDR3: TGTGCCAGCAGCGGGGATACGGGTGACTTTTTTAAGGGCCAGTACTTC. It codes for CASSGDTGDFFKGQYF.

This clonotype was detected a few times. The chain has TRBV11-1 and TRBJ2-4; D is possibly TRBD1 (6 bases). CDR1 is SGHAT, CDR2 FQDESV, per germline (reference sequence). V dropped 1 base and J dropped 0 bases, with 7 bases sitting between them. The CDR3 totals 15 residues. The chain's CDR3 is CASSLGGPAKNIQYF. CDR3 bases: TGTGCCAGCAGCTTAGGGGGGCCAGCCAAAAACATTCAGTACTTC.

The chain joins TRBV4-1 to TRBJ1-2, with D hard to call. The CDR3 consists of 15 residues. Trimming took off 0 bases at V and 7 bases at J, with 15 bases between the two ends. The germline V gene has CDR1 MGHRA and CDR2 YSYEKL. The chain's CDR3 is CASSQDSEAGAGYTF. CDR3 DNA: TGCGCCAGCAGCCAAGATTCGGAGGCTGGAGCTGGCTACACCTTC.

This clonotype has just one count. The chain has TRBV12-3 or TRBV12-4 and TRBJ2-5; 9 bases align to TRBD1. There are 12 residues in the CDR3. Losses at the gene ends were 4 bases for V and 11 bases for J; bases not matched to a gene: 5. CDR3: CASSYTGTGQYF. CDR3 DNA: TGTGCCAGCAGTTATACCGGGACAGGGCAGTACTTC.

This clonotype was seen more than once but under ten times. V gene TRBV11-1 combines with J gene TRBJ2-5; D tentatively fits TRBD1 or TRBD2 (5 bases each). Germline V gene data show CDR1 as SGHAT and CDR2 as FQDESV (reference sequence). This CDR3 spans 15 amino acids. Trimming stripped 7 bases from V and 5 bases from J, with 20 bases between. DNA of the CDR3: TGTGCCAGCATCCCTCGGGCAGGGAGTCCCGAGACCCAGTACTTC. Amino acids: CASIPRAGSPETQYF.

The rearrangement joins TRBV6-6 to TRBJ2-6; no clear D. The germline V gene has CDR1 MNHNY and CDR2 SVGAGI (reference sequence). V was shortened by 10 bases and J by 0 bases, with 4 bases between the two germline ends. The CDR3 length is 12 residues. The CDR3 reads CAIYSGANVLTF. The CDR3 DNA reads as TGTGCCATCTACTCTGGGGCCAACGTCCTGACTTTC.

The chain links TRBV6-1 to TRBJ2-3; no reliable D call. Germline V gives CDR1 MNHNS, CDR2 SASEGT. The germline V and J ends were trimmed by 6 bases and 5 bases, with 9 bases remaining between them. This CDR3 region has 12 residues. The DNA for the CDR3 is TGTGCCAGCAGCAGCTTCGTAGATACGCAGTATTTT. Protein sequence: CASSSFVDTQYF.

This chain connects TRBV6-2 or TRBV6-3 to TRBJ2-1; 7 bases agree with TRBD1. Germline CDR1 MNHEY, CDR2 SVGEGT. Trimming removed 5 bases from V and 12 bases from J; junction bases left unmatched: 4. The length of the CDR3 is 11 residues. The CDR3 DNA reads as TGTGCCAGCAGTCGGACAGGCGTGCAGTTCTTC. Its translation is CASSRTGVQFF.

V usage is TRBV5-4 and J usage is TRBJ1-2; D gene unclear. Trimming removed 0 bases from V and 7 bases from J, with 13 bases in between. The CDR3 contains 14 residues. Germline CDR1 SGHNT, CDR2 YYREEE (reference sequence). In DNA, the CDR3 is TGTGCCAGCAGCTTGGAACCAAAACGAGGTGGCTACACCTTC. It specifies CASSLEPKRGGYTF. The full variable domain, with the rest looked up from reference TRBV5-4 and TRBJ1-2, is ETGVTQSPTHLIKTRGQQVTLRCSSQSGHNTVSWYQQALGQGPQFIFQYYREEENGRGNFPPRFSGLQFPNYSSELNVNALELDDSALYLCASSLEPKRGGYTFGSGTRLTVV.

The genes are TRBV12-3 or TRBV12-4 and TRBJ2-7, with D possibly TRBD2 on 6 matching bases. Trimming removed 6 bases at V and 4 bases at J, with 22 bases between. The CDR3 consists of 16 residues. The CDR3 here is CASSPPMAGTLYEQYF. CDR3 DNA: TGTGCCAGCAGCCCCCCTATGGCGGGGACTTTGTACGAGCAGTACTTC.

In its sample, this clonotype was seen a few times. This CDR3 is CASSTTLLAYQSSYNEQFF. DNA of the CDR3: TGTGCCAGCTCTACCACTCTTCTAGCATACCAAAGCTCCTACAATGAGCAGTTCTTC. This sequence joins TRBV12-3 or TRBV12-4 and TRBJ2-1; maybe TRBD2 (5 bases). Between the trimmed V and J ends, which lost 8 bases and 0 bases, there was a span of 26 bases. The CDR3 contains 19 residues.

This clonotype was detected only a few times. The chain recombines TRBV12-3 or TRBV12-4 with TRBJ2-1; TRBD2 is a possible D gene (6 bases). The length of the CDR3 is 15 residues. V dropped 3 bases and J dropped 5 bases, with 14 bases sitting between them. For the CDR3, the DNA is TGTGCCAGCAGTTTCCCGGGAGCCCGAAACAATGAGCAGTTCTTC. It is translated as CASSFPGARNNEQFF.

Remarks on this clonotype: Relative to the germline gene, one junction end is altered; a read error may explain this. The rearrangement joins TRBV4-1 to TRBJ1-2, with 7 bases identical to TRBD1. This CDR3 has 15 amino acids. CDR1 is MGHRA, CDR2 YSYEKL, per germline. The CDR3 spells CASSQASAGGRLYTF. As DNA, the CDR3 is TGCGCCAGCAGTCAAGCGTCGGCAGGGGGAAGACTCTACACCTTC.

V and J are TRBV3-1 and TRBJ1-4; TRBD1 might be the D (5 bases). This CDR3 is 15 amino acids long. From germline, CDR1 is LGHDT and CDR2 YNNKEL (reference sequence). The V gene lost 6 bases and the J gene lost 4 bases, with 15 bases spanning the gap. DNA for the CDR3: TGTGCCAGCAGGGGGACTGGGAGTAATAATGAAAAACTGTTTTTT. Its translation: CASRGTGSNNEKLFF.

This clonotype appeared a few times. The chain has TRBV7-9 and TRBJ2-1; D possibly corresponds to TRBD1 (6 bases). This CDR3 comprises 14 residues. Germline V gives CDR1 SEHNR, CDR2 FQNEAQ (reference sequence). The V and J ends lost 2 bases and 9 bases respectively, with 14 bases between them. The DNA for the CDR3 is TGTGCCAGCAGCTTATCTAACGAAGGGGGTGAGCAGTTCTTC. This translates into CASSLSNEGGEQFF.